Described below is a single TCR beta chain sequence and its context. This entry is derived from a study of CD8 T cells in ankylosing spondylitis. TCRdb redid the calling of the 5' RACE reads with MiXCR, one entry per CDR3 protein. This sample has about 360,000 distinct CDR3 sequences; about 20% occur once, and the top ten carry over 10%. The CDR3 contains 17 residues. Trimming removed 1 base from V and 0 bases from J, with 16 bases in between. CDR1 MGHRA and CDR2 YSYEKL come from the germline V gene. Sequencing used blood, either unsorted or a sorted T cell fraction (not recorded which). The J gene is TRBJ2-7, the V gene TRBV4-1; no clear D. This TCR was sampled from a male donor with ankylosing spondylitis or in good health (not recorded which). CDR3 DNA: TGCGCCAGCAGCCAAGCGCCATTAAGCTTAGACTCCTACGAGCAGTACTTC. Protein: CASSQAPLSLDSYEQYF.